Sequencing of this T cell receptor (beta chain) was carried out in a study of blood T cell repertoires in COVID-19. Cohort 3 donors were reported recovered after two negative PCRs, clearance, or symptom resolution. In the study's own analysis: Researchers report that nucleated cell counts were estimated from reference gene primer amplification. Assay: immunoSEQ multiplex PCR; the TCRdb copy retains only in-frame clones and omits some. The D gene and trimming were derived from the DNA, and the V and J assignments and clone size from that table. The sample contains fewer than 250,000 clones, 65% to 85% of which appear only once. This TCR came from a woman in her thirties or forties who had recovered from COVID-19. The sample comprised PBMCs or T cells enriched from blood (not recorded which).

CDR3 sequence: CASRSTGVTNQPQHF. CDR3 DNA sequence: TGTGCCAGCAGATCAACAGGGGTCACAAATCAGCCCCAGCATTTT. The chain recombines TRBV6-5 with TRBJ1-5; 7 nucleotides match TRBD1. Losses at the gene ends were 6 bases for V and 4 bases for J; bases not matched to a gene: 9. The CDR3 sequence is 15 residues long. Germline-derived CDR1 and CDR2 are MNHEY and SVGAGI.